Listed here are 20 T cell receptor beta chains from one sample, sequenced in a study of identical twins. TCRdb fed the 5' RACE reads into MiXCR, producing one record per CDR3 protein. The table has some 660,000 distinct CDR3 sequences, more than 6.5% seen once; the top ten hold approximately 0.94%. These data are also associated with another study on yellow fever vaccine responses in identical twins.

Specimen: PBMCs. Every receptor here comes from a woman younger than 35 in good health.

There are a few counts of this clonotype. Written as DNA, the CDR3 is TGCAGTGCTAGAGGAAGGACTAGCGCGTCCTACGAGCAGTACTTC. This codes for CSARGRTSASYEQYF. This chain uses TRBV20-1 with TRBJ2-7; 9 bases match TRBD2. This CDR3 is built from 15 residues. The ends lost 1 base at V and 1 base at J; junction bases unmatched: 5. Germline values: CDR1 DFQATT, CDR2 SNEGSKA (reference sequence).

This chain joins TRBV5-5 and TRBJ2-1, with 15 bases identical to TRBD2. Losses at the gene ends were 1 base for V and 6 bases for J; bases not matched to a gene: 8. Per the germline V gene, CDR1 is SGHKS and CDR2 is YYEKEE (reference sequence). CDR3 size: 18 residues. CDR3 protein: CASSLMGLAGGLFNEQFF. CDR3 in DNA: TGTGCCAGCAGCTTGATGGGACTAGCGGGAGGACTATTCAATGAGCAGTTCTTC.

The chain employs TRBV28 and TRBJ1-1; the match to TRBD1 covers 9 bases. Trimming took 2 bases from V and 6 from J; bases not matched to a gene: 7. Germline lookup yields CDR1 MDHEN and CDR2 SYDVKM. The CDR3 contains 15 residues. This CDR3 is CASSLTTGGIAEAFF. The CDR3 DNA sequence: TGTGCCAGCAGTTTAACAACAGGGGGCATAGCTGAAGCTTTCTTT.

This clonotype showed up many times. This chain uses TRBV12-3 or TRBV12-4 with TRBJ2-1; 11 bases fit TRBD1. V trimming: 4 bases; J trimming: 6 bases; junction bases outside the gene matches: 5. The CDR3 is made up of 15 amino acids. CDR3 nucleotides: TGTGCCAGCAGTTGGACAGGGGGCTTTAGCAATGAGCAGTTCTTC. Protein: CASSWTGGFSNEQFF.

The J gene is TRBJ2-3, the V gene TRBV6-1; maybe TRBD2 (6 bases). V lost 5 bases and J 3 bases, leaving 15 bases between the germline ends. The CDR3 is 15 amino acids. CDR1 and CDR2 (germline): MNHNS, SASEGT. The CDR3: CASSPLELATDTQYF. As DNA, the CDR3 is TGTGCCAGCAGTCCTCTTGAGCTAGCGACAGATACGCAGTATTTT.

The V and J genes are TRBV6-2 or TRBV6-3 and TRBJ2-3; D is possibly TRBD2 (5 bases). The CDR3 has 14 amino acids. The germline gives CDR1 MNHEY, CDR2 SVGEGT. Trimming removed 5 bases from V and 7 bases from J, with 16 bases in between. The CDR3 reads CASSREGPGYTQYF. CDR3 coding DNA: TGTGCCAGCAGTCGTGAAGGACCGGGATATACGCAGTATTTT.

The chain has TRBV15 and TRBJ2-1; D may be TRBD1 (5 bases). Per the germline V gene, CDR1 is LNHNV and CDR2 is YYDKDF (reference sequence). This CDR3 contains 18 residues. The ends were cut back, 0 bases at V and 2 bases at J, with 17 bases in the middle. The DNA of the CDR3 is TGTGCCACCAGCAGAGAACAGGCGTTCGCCTCTCCCTACAATGAGCAGTTCTTC. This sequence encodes CATSREQAFASPYNEQFF. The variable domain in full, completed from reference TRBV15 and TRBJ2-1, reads DAMVIQNPRYQVTQFGKPVTLSCSQTLNHNVMYWYQQKSSQAPKLLFHYYDKDFNNEADTPDNFQSRRPNTSFCFLDIRSPGLGDTAMYLCATSREQAFASPYNEQFFGPGTRLTVL.

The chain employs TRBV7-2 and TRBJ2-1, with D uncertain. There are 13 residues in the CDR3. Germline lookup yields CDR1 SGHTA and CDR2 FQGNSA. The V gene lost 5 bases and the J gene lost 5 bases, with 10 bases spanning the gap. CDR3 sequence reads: CASSISAHNEQFF. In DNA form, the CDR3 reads TGTGCCAGCAGCATATCAGCCCACAATGAGCAGTTCTTC.

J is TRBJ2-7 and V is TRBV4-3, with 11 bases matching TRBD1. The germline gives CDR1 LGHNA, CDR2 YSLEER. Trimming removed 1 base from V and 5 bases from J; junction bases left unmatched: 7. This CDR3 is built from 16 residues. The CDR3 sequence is CASSQAYWTGGNEQYF. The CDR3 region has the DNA TGCGCCAGCAGCCAAGCGTATTGGACAGGGGGCAACGAGCAGTACTTC.

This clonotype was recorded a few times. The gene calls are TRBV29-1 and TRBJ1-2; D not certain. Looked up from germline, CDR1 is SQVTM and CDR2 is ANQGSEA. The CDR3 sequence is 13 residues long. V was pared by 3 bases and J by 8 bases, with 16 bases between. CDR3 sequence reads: CSVDRGTMEGYTF. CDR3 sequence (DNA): TGCAGCGTTGATCGGGGAACCATGGAGGGCTACACCTTC.

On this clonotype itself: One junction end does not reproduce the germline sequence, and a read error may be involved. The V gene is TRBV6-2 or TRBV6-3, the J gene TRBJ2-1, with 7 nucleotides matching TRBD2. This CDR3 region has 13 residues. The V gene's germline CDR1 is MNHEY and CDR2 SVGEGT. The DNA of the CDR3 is TGTGCCAGCAGTTTCGGCGGGAGCTTTGGACTGGTCTTC. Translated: CASSFGGSFGLVF.

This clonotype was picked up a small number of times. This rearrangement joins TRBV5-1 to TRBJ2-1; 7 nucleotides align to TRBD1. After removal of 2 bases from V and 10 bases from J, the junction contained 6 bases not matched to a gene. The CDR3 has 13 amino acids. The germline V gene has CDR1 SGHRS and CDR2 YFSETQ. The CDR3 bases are TGCGCCAGCAGCTTAGGTAGGGGGCCAGAGCAGTTCTTC. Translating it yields CASSLGRGPEQFF.

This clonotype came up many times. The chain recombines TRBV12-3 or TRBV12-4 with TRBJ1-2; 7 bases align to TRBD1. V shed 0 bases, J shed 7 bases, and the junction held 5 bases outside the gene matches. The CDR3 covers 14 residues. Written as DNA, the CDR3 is TGTGCCAGCAGTTTAGCGCAGGGGGATCGTGGCTACACCTTC. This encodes CASSLAQGDRGYTF.

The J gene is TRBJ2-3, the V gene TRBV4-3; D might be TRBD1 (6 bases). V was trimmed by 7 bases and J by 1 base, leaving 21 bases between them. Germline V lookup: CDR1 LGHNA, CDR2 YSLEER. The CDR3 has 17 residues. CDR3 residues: CASNRTSGVMGTDTQYF. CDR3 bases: TGCGCCAGCAACCGGACGTCAGGGGTTATGGGCACAGATACGCAGTATTTT.

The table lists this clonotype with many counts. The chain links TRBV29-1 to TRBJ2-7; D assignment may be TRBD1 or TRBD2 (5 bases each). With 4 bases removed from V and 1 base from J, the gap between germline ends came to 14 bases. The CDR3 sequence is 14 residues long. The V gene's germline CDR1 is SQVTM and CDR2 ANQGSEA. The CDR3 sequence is CSVAGTARSYEQYF. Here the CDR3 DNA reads TGCAGCGTTGCCGGGACCGCCCGTTCCTACGAGCAGTACTTC.

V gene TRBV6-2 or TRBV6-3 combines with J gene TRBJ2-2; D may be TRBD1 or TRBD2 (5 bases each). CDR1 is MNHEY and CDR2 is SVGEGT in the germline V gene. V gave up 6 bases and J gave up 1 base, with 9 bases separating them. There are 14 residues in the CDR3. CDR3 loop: CASSRDGNTGELFF. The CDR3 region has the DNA TGTGCCAGCAGCCGGGACGGGAACACCGGGGAGCTGTTTTTT.

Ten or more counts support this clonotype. CDR3 residues: CASSLGRGDYNEQFF. CDR3 coding DNA: TGCGCCAGCAGCTTGGGTCGCGGGGACTACAATGAGCAGTTCTTC. This chain joins TRBV5-1 and TRBJ2-1; D perhaps matches TRBD2 (6 bases). CDR1 SGHRS and CDR2 YFSETQ come from the germline V gene. Trimming stripped 0 bases from V and 3 bases from J, with 10 bases between. The CDR3 is made up of 15 amino acids.

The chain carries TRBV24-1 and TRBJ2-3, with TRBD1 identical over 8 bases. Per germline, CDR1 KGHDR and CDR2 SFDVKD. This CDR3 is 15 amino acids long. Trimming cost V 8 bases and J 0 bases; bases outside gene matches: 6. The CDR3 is CATTRDRKSTDTQYF. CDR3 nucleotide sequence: TGTGCCACCACCCGGGACAGGAAAAGCACAGATACGCAGTATTTT.

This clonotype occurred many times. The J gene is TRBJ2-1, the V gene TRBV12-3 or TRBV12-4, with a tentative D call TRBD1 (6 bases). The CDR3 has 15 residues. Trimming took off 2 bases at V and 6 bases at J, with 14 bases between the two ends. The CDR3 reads CASSLQAGVGNEQFF. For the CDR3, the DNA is TGTGCCAGCAGTTTACAGGCAGGGGTAGGCAATGAGCAGTTCTTC.

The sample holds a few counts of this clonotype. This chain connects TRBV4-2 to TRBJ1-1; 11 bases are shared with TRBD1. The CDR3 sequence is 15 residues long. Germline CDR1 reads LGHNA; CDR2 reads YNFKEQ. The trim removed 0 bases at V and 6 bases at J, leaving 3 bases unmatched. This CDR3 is CASSQDGDRGAEAFF. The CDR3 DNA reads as TGTGCCAGCAGCCAAGATGGGGACAGGGGGGCTGAAGCTTTCTTT.